This paragraph covers one T cell receptor beta chain sequence. The table lists this clonotype with many counts. What this receptor recognizes is not known. Within one base of it there is no much larger clone, and no base qualities were kept. The germline V gene sets CDR1 to KGHDR and CDR2 to SFDVKD. Relative to germline, V is 4 bases shorter and J is 4 bases shorter, with 15 bases between their ends. The CDR3 spans 15 residues, from the cysteine through the phenylalanine. The read is trimmed to its CDR3 DNA, 45 bases read in frame from base 1. The source of the sample is a study of neurological immune-mediated disorders (dated by TCRdb to between 2018 and 2021). The study in broad terms: Peripheral blood TCR-beta repertoires from HTLV-I-associated myelopathy (HAM/TSP) patients, multiple sclerosis patients and healthy controls were compared by UMI-based sequencing. The approximately 100 TCR-beta libraries included longitudinal samples, technical triplicates and paired sorted CD4+ and CD8+ T-cell subsets alongside PBMC samples. Each longitudinal HAM/TSP and healthy donor was sampled at 3 time-points spaced at roughly 3-45 month intervals. The cohort comprised 68 subjects: roughly 15 HAM/TSP patients, 34 multiple sclerosis patients and approximately 20 healthy controls. Here is what the overall study found, with its caveats: TCR clonal expansion was highest in HAM/TSP patients and lowest in MS patients, with MS patients falling below even healthy controls. No identical CDR3 amino acid sequences were found to be shared among expanded clones across subjects, suggesting that TCR-beta repertoires were private in all groups.

Sample time point, as interpreted from the label and publication: longitudinal time-point 1 (baseline). The healthy controls were volunteers from a blood bank in Maryland, USA. Unsorted PBMC libraries were generated from 2 million PBMCs stored in RNAlater at -80 °C until RNA extraction. Peripheral blood was subjected to Ficoll-Hypaque density gradient centrifugation to isolate PBMCs, which were then cryopreserved in liquid nitrogen. To synthesize cDNA, template-switch 5'RACE was performed with a primer carrying a 10-nucleotide random unique molecular identifier so that each TCR transcript was tagged. Over 170 million TCR-beta sequences, covering 15-18 subjects, were produced in each sequencing run. The RNeasy kit was used to extract total RNA. TCR-beta VDJ regions were amplified with primers for the TCR constant region and the 5'RACE anchor, using the KAPA Real-time Library Amplification kit. A first PCR added sample indexes and Illumina adaptors, after which a second PCR increased the library yield. The roughly 650 bp TCR product was size-selected on a 2% E-gel SizeSelection system after Ampure bead purification. Before pooling, library quality was assessed on a Bioanalyzer, concentration was determined with Qubit, and library quantification was performed with the Kapa Library Quantification kit. An Illumina HiSeq 2500 sequenced the libraries paired-end 2 x 150 bp. To increase sequence diversity, about 25-31% phiX was spiked into each library pool. The source study handled its data this way. The quality-filtered reads were processed with the UMI-based MiGEC pipeline, whose error correction step removed more than 75% of the raw TCR sequences. VDJ genes were aligned to IMGT germline references, and each clonotype was defined by a unique CDR3 amino acid sequence together with V-J genes. VDJtools evaluated clonal expansion, Shannon diversity and CDR3 relatedness (CalcPairwiseDistances, ClusterSamples); CLCbio workbench built phylogenetic trees. Expanded clones were defined as having at least 8 unique UMIs, based on coefficient-of-variation modelling across technical triplicates. TCRdb cleaned the public reads at Q25 with fastp, built clones with MiXCR and kept in-frame beta chains. Merged by CDR3 protein, the rows form single entries marked with the most common genes and DNA. In this record, the V and J calls reflect TCRdb's handling and not the investigators' own analysis. This sample is represented by about 50,000 distinct CDR3 sequences; about 9% of them were singletons. The ten largest make up roughly 1.6% of the sample.

This clonotype originated in a woman aged 35 to 49 in good health. This sequence uses TRBV24-1 and TRBJ2-5; TRBD2 could be the D gene, as 7 bases match. Sample: PBMCs. CDR3 sequence: CATSDAGARRETQYF. The DNA is as follows: TGTGCCACCAGTGACGCGGGGGCCCGACGAGAGACCCAGTACTTC.